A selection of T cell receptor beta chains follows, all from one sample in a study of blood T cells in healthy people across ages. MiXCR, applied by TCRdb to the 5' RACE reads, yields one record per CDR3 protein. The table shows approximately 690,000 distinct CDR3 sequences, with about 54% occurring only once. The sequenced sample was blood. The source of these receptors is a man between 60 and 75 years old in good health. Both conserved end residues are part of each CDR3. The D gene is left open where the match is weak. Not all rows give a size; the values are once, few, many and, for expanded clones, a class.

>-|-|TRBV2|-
CASLRGAGFEQYF
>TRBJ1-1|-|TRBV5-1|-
CASSLSGRTTSEAFF
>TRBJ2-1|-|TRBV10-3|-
CAIRAGGGERQFF
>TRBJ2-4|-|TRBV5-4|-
CASSQRPQLEQYF
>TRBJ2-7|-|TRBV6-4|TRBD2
CASSLSGTRGNEQYF
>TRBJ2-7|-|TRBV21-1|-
CASSAGNTPFASEQYF
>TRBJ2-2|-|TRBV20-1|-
CSARSGEGDTGELFF
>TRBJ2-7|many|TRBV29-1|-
CSVGGASYEQYF
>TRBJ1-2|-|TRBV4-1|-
CASRRIGTPANYGYTF
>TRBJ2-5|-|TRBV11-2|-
CASSLLDGGLGAQYF
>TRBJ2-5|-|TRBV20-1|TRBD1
CSADRGVQETQYF
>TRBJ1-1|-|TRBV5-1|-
CASRFTGQEAFF
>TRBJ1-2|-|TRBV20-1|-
CSASAGATIIGYTF
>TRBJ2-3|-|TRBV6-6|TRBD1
CASSHWDRGKGTDTQYF
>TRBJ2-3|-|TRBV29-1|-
CSVELATTQYF
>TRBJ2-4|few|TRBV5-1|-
CASSLGGSGTNIQYF
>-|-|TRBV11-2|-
CASSLDGRDRETQYF
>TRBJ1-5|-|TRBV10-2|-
CASRQTADSNQPQHF
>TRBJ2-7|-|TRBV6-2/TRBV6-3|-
CASSQNRDPYEQYF
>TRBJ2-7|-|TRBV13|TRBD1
CASRIGGQGYEQYF
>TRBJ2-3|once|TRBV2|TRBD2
CASRGGGSTDTQYF
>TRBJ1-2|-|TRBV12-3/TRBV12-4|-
CASSTLGGSSYGYTF
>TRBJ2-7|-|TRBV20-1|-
CSARGRTSYEQYF
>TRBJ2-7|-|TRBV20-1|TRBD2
CSATPGLAPSYEQYF
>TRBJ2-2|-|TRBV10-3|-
CAISDESKGPNTGELFF
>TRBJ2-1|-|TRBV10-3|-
CAISGQKDEQFF
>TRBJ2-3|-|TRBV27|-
CASWGNTDTQYF
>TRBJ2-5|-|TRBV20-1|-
CSAGPPGTLQETQYF
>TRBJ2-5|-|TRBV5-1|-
CSSRRRGGQSETQYF
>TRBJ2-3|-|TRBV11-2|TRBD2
CASSSGLASDTQYF
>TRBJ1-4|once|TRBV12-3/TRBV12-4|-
CASSLGGWANEKLFF
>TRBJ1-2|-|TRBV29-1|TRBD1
CSVEDVQGAPVTF
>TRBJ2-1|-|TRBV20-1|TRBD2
CSAPRTSGARNEQFF
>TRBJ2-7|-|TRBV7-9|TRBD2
CASSPGGNYEQYF
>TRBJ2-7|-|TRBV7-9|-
CASSLGSANAYEQYF
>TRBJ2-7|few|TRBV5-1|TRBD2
CASSRSGDHEQYF
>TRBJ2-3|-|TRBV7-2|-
CASSFLTAGDTQYF
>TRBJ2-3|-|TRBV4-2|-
CASSQGDRSPDTQYF
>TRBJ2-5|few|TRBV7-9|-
CASSLGQRGETQYF
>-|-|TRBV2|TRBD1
CASDRGQETQFF
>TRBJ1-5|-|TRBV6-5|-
CASSSRRGGSNQPQHF
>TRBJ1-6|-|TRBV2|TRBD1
CASSDRTGNSPLHF
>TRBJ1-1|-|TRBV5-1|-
CASSLSPAEAFF
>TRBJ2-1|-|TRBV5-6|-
CASSQVDRYNEQFF
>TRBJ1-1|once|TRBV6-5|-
CASSSRTEGDTEAFF